Sequencing of this T cell receptor (beta chain) was carried out in a study of type 1 regulatory T cells. On this clonotype itself: Its specificity is not known.

Deletions cut 7 bases from V and 4 bases from J, with 18 bases between. This CDR3 has 14 amino acids. Germline V gene sequence: CDR1 DFQATT, CDR2 SNEGSKA (reference sequence). MiXCR, applied by TCRdb to the reads, yields one record per CDR3 protein. The data hold around 65,000 distinct CDR3 sequences, with roughly 50% observed a single time. This chain joins TRBV20-1 and TRBJ2-3; TRBD2 might be the D (7 bases). Sequenced sample: cultured non-Tr1 T cells, either the whole culture or a sorted T cell fraction (not recorded which). This sequence was found in a human donor in good health. CDR3 coding DNA: TGCAGTGGGAATTTGGGGGGGCCAGCAGATACGCAGTATTTT. Translation gives CSGNLGGPADTQYF.